This TCR beta chain derives from a study of graft-versus-host responses after intestinal transplantation. In the study overall: After anti-thymocyte globulin induction, recipients took tacrolimus and steroids for around three years. Whole-study findings and limits: Some patients had graft-donor T cell macrochimerism. In their allografts, the ratios of graft-versus-host to host-versus-graft T cell clones were high. Ileal or blood samples showed some GvH clones first, and such clones were also found in recipient marrow.

The repertoire was sequenced with immunoSEQ multiplex PCR; TCRdb's copy has only in-frame clones and lacks some. Of around 110,000 clones listed, about nine tenths are singletons. V lost 4 bases, J lost 6 bases, and 10 bases lay in between. CDR3 length equals 13 residues. Germline-derived CDR1 and CDR2 are MNHEY and SVGAGI. For this clone: The antigen remains unidentified.

This clonotype was obtained from a human donor who received an intestinal transplant. Sequenced material: unstimulated CD4+ T cells sorted from spleen or lymph node cells, taken before intestinal transplant. The chain has TRBV6-5 and TRBJ1-5, with D possibly being TRBD1 (5 bases). This CDR3 reads CASSLSRVQPQHF. DNA of the CDR3: TGTGCCAGCAGTTTGAGCAGGGTTCAGCCCCAGCATTTT.